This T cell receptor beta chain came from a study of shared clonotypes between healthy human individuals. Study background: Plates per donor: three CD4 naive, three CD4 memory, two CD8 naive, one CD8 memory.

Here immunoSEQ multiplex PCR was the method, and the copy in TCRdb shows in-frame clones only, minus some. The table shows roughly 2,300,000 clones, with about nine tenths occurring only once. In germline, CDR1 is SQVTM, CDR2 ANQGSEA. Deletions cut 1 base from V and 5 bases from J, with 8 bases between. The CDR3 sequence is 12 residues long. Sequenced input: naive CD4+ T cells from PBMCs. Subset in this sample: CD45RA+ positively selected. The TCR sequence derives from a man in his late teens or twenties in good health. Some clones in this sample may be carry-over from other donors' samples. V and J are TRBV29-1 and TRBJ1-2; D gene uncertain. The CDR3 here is CSVEAVLYGYTF. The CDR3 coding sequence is TGCAGCGTTGAAGCAGTCCTTTATGGCTACACCTTC.